Detailed here is one TCR beta chain. Additional DNA sequences in this sample encode the identical CDR3. Positive CCR7 selection of CD45RO-negative cells yielded the naive CD8 cells, and terminally differentiated effector memory CD45RA+ cells were excluded. This sample was included in a study of shared clonotypes between healthy human individuals. V was clipped by 3 bases and J by 6 bases, with 6 bases between them. Germline V CDR1 and CDR2: MNHEY, SMNVEV (reference sequence). This CDR3 comprises 12 residues. Deep-level running was used for the assay. Replicate PCRs for sorted subsets used approximately 190 ng DNA; this equaled 33,000 or so T cell genomes. The method was immunoSEQ multiplex PCR; TCRdb's version includes in-frame clones alone and lacks a portion of them. Seen here are about 600,000 clones, roughly 98% observed once, and the top ten hold 0.25% to 0.35%.

The gene calls are TRBV27 and TRBJ2-1, with D unresolved. Specimen: naive CD8+ T cells sorted from blood. This receptor was taken from a man aged 25 to 40 in good health. CDR3 residues: CASSLSRNEQFF. The DNA for the CDR3 is TGTGCCAGCAGTTTGTCTCGCAATGAGCAGTTCTTC.